This T cell receptor beta chain was profiled in a study of T-cell memory formation after mild COVID-19. Via MiXCR, TCRdb re-called the 5' RACE reads, giving one row per CDR3 protein. The table includes tens of thousands of distinct CDR3 sequences, approximately 15% detected once. This CDR3 has 16 residues. Trimming cost V 0 bases and J 0 bases, with 12 bases left between them. Germline loops: CDR1 MGHRA, CDR2 YSYEKL. J is TRBJ2-7 and V is TRBV4-1, with a weak D call TRBD1 (6 bases). Sequenced material: PBMCs or a T cell subset sorted from them (not recorded which). This TCR was sampled from an adult woman who had mild COVID-19 (a few samples of this study predate the infection). Cell type and time point are not known. The CDR3: CASSQDGQRSSYEQYF. The DNA of the CDR3 is TGCGCCAGCAGCCAAGATGGACAGAGAAGCTCCTACGAGCAGTACTTC.